The sequence of this T cell receptor (beta chain) was determined in a study of Ad26.COV2.S vaccination and SARS-CoV-2 variants. Overall study results and limits: Breadth and depth estimates from TCRs may understate total T cell responses.

In the case of this clone: Its antigen is as yet unknown.

Libraries were prepared by immunoSEQ multiplex PCR; TCRdb keeps only in-frame clonotypes and omits some of them. The sample lists 430,000 or so clones; about nine tenths were seen once. The sample's treatment: some 20 received Ad26.COV2.S at low or high dose, single or two shots; roughly five received placebo; per-sample allocation not given. At day 63 after the first vaccine or placebo injection, samples were drawn. Wuhan-strain SARS-CoV-2 spike was expressed by the Ad26 vector that made up the vaccine. The V gene lost 4 bases and the J gene lost 0 bases, with 11 bases spanning the gap. The CDR3 sequence is 15 residues long. The germline CDR1 and CDR2 sequences are LGHDT and YNNKEL (reference sequence).

Sequenced material: peripheral blood, taken in a trial of Ad26.COV2.S vaccine versus placebo. The genes are TRBV3-1 (or the pseudogene TRBV3-2) and TRBJ2-3; either TRBD1 or TRBD2 may fit D (5 bases each). This TCR was recovered from a person between 18 and 65 years old who received the Ad26.COV2.S COVID-19 vaccine or a placebo. CDR3 in amino acids: CASSLGTVSTDTQYF. In DNA form, the CDR3 reads TGTGCCAGCAGCCTTGGGACGGTTAGCACAGATACGCAGTATTTT.